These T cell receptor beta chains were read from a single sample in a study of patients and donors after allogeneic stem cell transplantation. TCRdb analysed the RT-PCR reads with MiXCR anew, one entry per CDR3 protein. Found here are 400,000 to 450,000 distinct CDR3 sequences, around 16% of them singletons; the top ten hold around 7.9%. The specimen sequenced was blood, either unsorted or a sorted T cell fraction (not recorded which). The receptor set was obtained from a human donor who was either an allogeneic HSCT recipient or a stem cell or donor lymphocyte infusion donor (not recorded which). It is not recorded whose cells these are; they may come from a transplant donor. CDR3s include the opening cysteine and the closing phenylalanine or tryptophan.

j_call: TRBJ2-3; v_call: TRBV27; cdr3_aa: CASSSGEKDTQYF
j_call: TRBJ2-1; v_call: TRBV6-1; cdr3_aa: CASSWRIVGWPYNEQFF
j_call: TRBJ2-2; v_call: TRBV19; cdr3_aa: CASMGPSGANTGELFF
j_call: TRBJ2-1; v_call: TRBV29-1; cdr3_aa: CSVHRGVEQFF
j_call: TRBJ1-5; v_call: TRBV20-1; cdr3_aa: CSAIPGTDFLSMDQPQHF
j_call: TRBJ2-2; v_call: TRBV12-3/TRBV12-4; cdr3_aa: CASSAHRPNTGELFF
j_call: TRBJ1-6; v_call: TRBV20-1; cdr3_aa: CSATLVGRSSYNSPLHF
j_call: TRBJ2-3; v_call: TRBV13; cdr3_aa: CASSWGRGVSTDTQYF
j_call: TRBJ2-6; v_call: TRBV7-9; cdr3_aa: CANLSPGVSGANVLTF
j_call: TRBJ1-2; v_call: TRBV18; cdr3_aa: CASSPLRGSVPFGYTF
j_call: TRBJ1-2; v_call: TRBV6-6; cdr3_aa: CASSSTFYGYTF
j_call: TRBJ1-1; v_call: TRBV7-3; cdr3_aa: CASSLTQGSTEAFF
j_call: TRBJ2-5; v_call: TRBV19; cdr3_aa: CASSIRRHKEETQYF
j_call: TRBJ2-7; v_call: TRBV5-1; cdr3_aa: CASSLAGQDYEQYF
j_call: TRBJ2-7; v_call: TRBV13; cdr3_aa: CASSSGTIYEQYF
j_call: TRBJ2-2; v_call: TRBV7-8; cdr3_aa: CASSFRGLTGELFF
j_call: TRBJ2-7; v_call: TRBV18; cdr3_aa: CASSPGQAIYEQYF
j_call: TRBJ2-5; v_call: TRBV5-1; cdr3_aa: CASSALAGAETQYF
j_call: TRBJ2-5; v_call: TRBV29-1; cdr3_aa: CSVEDLRVAQETQYF
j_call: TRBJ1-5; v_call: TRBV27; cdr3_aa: CASSSTPGEFQPQHF
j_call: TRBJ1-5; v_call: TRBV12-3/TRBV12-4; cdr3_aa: CASSYQAIGNQPQHF
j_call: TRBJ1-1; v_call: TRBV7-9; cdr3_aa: CASSPVSAGNTEAFF
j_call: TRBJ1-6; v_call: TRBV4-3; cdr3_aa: CASSQEGRSNSPLHF
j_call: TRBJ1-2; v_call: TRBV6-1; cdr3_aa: CASSPPGRVNGYTF
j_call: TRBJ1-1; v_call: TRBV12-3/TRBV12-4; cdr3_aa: CASIDRADFRTEAFF
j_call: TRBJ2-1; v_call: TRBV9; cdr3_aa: CASSVGSSGRTEQFF
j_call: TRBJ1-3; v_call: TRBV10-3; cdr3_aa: CAISGTGGRNTIYF
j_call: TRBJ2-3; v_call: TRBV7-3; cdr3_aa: CASSLFGGLAGEGDTQYF
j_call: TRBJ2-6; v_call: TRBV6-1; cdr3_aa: CASGRTGGLGANVLTF
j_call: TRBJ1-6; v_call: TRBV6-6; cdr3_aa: CASSKHSSPLHF
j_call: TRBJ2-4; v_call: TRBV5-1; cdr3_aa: CASSSLAGVLKNIQYF
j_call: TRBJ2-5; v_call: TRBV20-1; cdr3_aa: CSARDIRGMETQYF
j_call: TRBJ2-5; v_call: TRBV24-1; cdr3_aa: CATSDFRANQETQYF
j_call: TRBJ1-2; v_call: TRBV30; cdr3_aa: CAWSVTRQGYGYTF
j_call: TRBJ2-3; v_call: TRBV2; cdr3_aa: CASSALLRDRGQDTQYF
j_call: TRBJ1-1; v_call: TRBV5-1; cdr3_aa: CAIPNTSEAFF
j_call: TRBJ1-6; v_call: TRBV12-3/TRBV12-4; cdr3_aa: CASSLHEDNSPLHF
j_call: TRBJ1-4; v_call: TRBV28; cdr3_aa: CASSPDGSINEKLFF
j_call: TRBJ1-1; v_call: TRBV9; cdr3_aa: CASSTRQGPNTEAFF
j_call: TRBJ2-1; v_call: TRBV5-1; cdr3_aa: CASSPDRGFTYEQFF
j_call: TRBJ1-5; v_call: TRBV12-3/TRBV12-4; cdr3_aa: CASSSTGRNQPQHF
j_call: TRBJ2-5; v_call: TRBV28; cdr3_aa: CASSLTPSVRETQYF
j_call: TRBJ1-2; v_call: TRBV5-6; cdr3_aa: CASSWAGGRGGYTF